This T cell receptor beta chain originates from a study of shared T cell receptors in the human thymus. Trimming removed 9 bases at V and 4 bases at J, with 14 bases between. Germline assignment: CDR1 SGHRS and CDR2 YFSETQ. The CDR3 consists of 13 residues. Profiling relied on immunoSEQ multiplex PCR, and the TCRdb table lists in-frame clones only, not all of them. The table shows hundreds of thousands of clones, with more than 85% occurring only once. The receptor was derived from a human donor. Sequencing used thymocytes. V gene TRBV5-1 combines with J gene TRBJ2-1; no reliable D call. The CDR3 sequence is CATRRYLYNEQFF. The CDR3 nucleotides are TGCGCCACCCGGCGCTACCTATACAATGAGCAGTTCTTC.